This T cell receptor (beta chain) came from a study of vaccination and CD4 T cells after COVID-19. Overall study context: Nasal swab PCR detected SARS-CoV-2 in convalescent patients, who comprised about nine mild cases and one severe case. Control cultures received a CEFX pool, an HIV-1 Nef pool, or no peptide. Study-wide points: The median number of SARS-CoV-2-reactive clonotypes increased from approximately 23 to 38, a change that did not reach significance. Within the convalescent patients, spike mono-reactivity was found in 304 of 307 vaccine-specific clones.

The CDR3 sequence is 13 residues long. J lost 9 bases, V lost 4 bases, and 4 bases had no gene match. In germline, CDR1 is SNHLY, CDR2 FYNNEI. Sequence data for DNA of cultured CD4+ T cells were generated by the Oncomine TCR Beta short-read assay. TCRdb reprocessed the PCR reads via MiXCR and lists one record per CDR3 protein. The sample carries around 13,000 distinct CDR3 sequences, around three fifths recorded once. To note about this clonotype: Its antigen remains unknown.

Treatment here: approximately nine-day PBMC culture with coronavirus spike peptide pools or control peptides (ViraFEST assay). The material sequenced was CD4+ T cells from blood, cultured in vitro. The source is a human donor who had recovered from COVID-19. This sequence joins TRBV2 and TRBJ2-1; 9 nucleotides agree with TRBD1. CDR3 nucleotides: TGTGCCAGCAGTGCACAGGGGGCGGGTGAGCAGTTCTTC. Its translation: CASSAQGAGEQFF.